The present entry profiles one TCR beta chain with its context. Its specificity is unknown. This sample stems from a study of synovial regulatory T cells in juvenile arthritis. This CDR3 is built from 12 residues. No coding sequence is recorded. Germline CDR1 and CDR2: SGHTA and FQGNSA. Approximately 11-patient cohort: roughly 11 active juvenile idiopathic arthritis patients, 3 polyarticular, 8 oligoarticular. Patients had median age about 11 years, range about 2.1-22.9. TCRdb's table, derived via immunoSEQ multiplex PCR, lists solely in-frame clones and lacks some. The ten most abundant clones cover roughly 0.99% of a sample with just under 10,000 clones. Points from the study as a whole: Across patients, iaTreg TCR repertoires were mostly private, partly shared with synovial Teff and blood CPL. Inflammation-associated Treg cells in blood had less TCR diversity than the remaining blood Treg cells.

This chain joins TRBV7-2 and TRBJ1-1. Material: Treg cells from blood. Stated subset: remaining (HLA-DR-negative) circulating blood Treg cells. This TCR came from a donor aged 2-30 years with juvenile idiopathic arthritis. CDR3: CASSLSDTEAFF.